This T cell receptor (beta chain) comes out of a study of blood T cell repertoires in COVID-19. Background on the study: Some COVID-19 samples were acute and others convalescent; all came from the United States, Italy and Spain.

Profiling relied on immunoSEQ multiplex PCR, and the TCRdb table lists in-frame clones only, not all of them. This sample carries about 140,000 clones, under 90% of them seen once, and the ten largest clones take 44%. V trimming: 5 bases; J trimming: 4 bases; junction bases outside the gene matches: 7. CDR1 SGHVS and CDR2 FQNEAQ come from the germline V gene. This CDR3 comprises 15 residues. The sequencing input was peripheral blood. The TCR was taken from a human donor in a cohort sampled during active COVID-19. The chain couples TRBV7-8 to TRBJ2-7; TRBD2 matches 11 bases. CDR3 loop: CASSPRLAGRYEQYV. The CDR3 bases are TGTGCCAGCAGCCCCCGACTAGCGGGGCGATACGAGCAGTACGTC.